Given below is one T cell receptor (beta chain) in context. The data derive from a study of blood T cell repertoires in COVID-19. Whole-study context: T cells, B-cell-depleted T cells, or PBMCs provided the cDNA or gDNA that served as material.

Germline lookup yields CDR1 MNHEY and CDR2 SMNVEV (reference sequence). The CDR3 runs to 16 residues. The V and J ends lost 1 base and 3 bases respectively, with 16 bases between them. Participants were aged roughly 18 to 90 years, lived in 20 to 30 US areas, and enrolled virtually. In the authors' methods: Estimates of nucleated cell counts were drawn from the amplification of reference gene primers. Repertoires were generated with immunoSEQ multiplex PCR, while TCRdb's copy carries only in-frame clones and drops some. V, J and clone size are taken as reported in that table, and D and trimming were inferred from the DNA itself. In the table there are about 220,000 clones, 75% to 90% of which are singletons.

V is TRBV27 and J is TRBJ2-7; possibly TRBD2 for D (5 bases). This receptor was obtained from a young woman in a cohort exposed to, infected with or recovered from COVID-19 (not recorded which). The specimen sequenced was PBMCs or T cells enriched from blood (not recorded which). CDR3 in DNA: TGTGCCAGCAGTTTATATAGGGCGGGCCCGGTCTACGAGCAGTACTTC. It codes for CASSLYRAGPVYEQYF.